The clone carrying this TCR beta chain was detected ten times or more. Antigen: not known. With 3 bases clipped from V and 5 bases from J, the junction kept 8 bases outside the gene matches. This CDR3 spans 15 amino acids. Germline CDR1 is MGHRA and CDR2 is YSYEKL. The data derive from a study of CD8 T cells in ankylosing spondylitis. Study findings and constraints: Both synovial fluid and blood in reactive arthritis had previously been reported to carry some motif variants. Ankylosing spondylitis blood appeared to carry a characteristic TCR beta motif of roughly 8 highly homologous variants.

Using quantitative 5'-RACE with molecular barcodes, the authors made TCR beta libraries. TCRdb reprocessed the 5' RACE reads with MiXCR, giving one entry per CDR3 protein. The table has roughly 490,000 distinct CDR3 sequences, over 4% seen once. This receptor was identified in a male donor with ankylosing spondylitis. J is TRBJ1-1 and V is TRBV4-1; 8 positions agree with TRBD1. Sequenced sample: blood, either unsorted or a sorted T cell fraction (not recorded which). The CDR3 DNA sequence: TGCGCCAGCAGCCATCCGGACAGGGAAGGGACTGAAGCTTTCTTT. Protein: CASSHPDREGTEAFF.